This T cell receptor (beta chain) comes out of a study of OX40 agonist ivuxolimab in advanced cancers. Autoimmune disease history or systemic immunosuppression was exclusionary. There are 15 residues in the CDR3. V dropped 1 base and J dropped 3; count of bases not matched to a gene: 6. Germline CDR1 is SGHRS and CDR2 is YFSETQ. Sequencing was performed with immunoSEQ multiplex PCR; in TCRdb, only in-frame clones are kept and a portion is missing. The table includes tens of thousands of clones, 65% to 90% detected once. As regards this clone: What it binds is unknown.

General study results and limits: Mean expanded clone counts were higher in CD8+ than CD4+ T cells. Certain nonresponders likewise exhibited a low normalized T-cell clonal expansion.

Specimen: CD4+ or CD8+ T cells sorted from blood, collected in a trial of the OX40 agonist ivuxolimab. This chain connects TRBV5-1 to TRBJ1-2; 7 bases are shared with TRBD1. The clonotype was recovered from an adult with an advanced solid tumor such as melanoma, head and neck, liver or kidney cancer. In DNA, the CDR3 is TGCGCCAGCAGCTTGCAGGGGGGTCCCGACTATGGCTACACCTTC. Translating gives CASSLQGGPDYGYTF.